The text below deals with one TCR beta chain. This sample is drawn from a study of blood T cell repertoires in COVID-19. At the level of the study: Sites in the United States, Italy and Spain provided acute and convalescent COVID-19 samples. T cells, B-cell-depleted T cells, or PBMCs supplied cDNA or gDNA.

Authors' processing steps: Estimation of nucleated cell counts was performed using reference gene primer amplification. TCRdb keeps only in-frame clones here, not all; method: immunoSEQ multiplex PCR. The V and J calls and clone size are taken from that table; D and trimming were inferred from the DNA. This sample carries about 83,000 clones, 90% of them seen once, and the ten largest clones take about 15%. The CDR3 loop spans 14 amino acids. Trimming shortened V by 2 bases and J by 4 bases, and 9 bases separated the two germline ends. The V gene's germline CDR1 is SNHLY and CDR2 FYNNEI. Sequenced sample: peripheral blood. The rearrangement uses TRBV2 and TRBJ1-3; tentative D call: TRBD1 (5 bases). The clonotype originates from a woman at least 80 years old with active or convalescent COVID-19. CDR3 in amino acids: CASSEPRAGNTIYF. The CDR3 DNA follows: TGTGCCAGCAGTGAACCCAGGGCCGGAAACACCATATATTTT.